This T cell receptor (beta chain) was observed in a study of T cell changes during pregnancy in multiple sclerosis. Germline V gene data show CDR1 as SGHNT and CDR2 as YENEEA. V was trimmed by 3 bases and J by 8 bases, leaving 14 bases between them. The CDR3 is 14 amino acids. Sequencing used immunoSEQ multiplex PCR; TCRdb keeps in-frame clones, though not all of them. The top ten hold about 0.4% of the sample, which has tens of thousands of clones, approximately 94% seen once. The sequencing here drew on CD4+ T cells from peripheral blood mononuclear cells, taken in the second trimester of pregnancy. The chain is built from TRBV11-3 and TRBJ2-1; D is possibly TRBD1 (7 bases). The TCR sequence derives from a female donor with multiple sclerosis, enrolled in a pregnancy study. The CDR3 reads CASSLEGAGDEQFF. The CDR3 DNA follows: TGTGCCAGCAGCTTGGAGGGGGCGGGCGATGAGCAGTTCTTC.